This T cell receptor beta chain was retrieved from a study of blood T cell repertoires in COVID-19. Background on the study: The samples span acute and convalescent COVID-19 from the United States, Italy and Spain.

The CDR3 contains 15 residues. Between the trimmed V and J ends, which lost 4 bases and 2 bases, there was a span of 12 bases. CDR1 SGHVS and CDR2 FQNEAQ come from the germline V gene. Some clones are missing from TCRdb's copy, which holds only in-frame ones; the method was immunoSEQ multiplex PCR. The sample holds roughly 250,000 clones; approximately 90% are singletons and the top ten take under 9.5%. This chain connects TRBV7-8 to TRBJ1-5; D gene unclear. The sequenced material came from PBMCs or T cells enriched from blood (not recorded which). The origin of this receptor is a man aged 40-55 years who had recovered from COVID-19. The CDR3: CASSSGVVGNQPQHF. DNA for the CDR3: TGTGCCAGCAGCTCCGGGGTGGTGGGCAATCAGCCCCAGCATTTT.